Shown below are 21 T cell receptor beta chains from a single sample sequenced in a study of T cells after yellow fever vaccination. TCRdb re-called the 5' RACE reads through MiXCR, storing one row per CDR3 protein. This sample has about 220,000 distinct CDR3 sequences, with 3% to 4% found just once. Specimen: CD4+ T cells sorted from PBMCs, collected 10 days after the yellow fever booster vaccination. The receptors come from a man between 18 and 35 years old who received the YFV17D yellow fever vaccine.

This clonotype has only a few counts. The CDR3 sequence: CASSYSDRAPGELFF. The CDR3 coding sequence is TGTGCCAGCAGTTACTCCGACAGGGCCCCCGGGGAGCTGTTTTTT. The V gene is TRBV6-5, the J gene TRBJ2-2; the match to TRBD1 covers 7 bases. The V gene's germline CDR1 is MNHEY and CDR2 SVGAGI. CDR3 length equals 15 residues. The ends lost 0 bases at V and 6 bases at J; junction bases unmatched: 4.

This clonotype was seen ten or more times. The chain carries TRBV4-1 and TRBJ2-7; maybe TRBD1 (6 bases). V was pared by 0 bases and J by 5 bases, with 17 bases between. Germline CDR1 MGHRA, CDR2 YSYEKL. There are 16 residues in the CDR3. The CDR3 loop reads CASSQEISGALHEQYF. The CDR3 DNA follows: TGCGCCAGCAGCCAAGAGATCTCAGGGGCCCTCCACGAGCAGTACTTC.

DNA for the CDR3: TGTGCCAGCAGCTTAGGGGACAGGACTAGCACAGATACGCAGTATTTT. Translation gives CASSLGDRTSTDTQYF. The rearrangement uses TRBV7-9 and TRBJ2-3, with 8 bases that match TRBD1. This CDR3 is built from 16 residues. V shed 1 base and J 0 bases; nucleotides not matched to a gene: 3. The germline gives CDR1 SEHNR, CDR2 FQNEAQ (reference sequence).

This clonotype was detected ten times or more. V and J are TRBV7-6 and TRBJ2-5, with D possibly matching TRBD1 (5 bases). The CDR3 totals 15 residues. Germline V gene sequence: CDR1 SGHVS, CDR2 FNYEAQ. The V and J ends lost 3 bases and 9 bases respectively, with 20 bases between them. In nucleotides, the CDR3 is TGTGCCAGCAGCTTCGAAACCACGACAGCCAGGGCCCAGTACTTC. This translates into CASSFETTTARAQYF.

This clonotype occurred many times. The CDR3 here is CASSTPQGRFSYEQYV. The CDR3 region has the DNA TGTGCCAGCAGCACACCGCAGGGAAGGTTCTCCTACGAGCAGTACGTC. V usage is TRBV21-1 and J usage is TRBJ2-7. TRBV21-1 is labeled a pseudogene. This CDR3 has 16 amino acids.

In its sample, this clonotype was seen many times. This chain joins TRBV7-2 and TRBJ2-3; D not resolved. The CDR3 contains 16 residues. Germline V gives CDR1 SGHTA, CDR2 FQGNSA. V was shortened by 2 bases and J by 1 base, with 13 bases between the two germline ends. This CDR3 reads CASSLPPAGGTDTQYF. CDR3 in DNA: TGTGCCAGCAGCTTACCCCCCGCAGGTGGCACAGATACGCAGTATTTT.

This clonotype was counted many times. The CDR3, as DNA: TGTGCCAGCAGCCAAGGTCTGGGTGGCTACACCTTC. It encodes CASSQGLGGYTF. This rearrangement joins TRBV3-1 to TRBJ1-2; no clear D gene. Germline V gene lookup returns CDR1 LGHDT and CDR2 YNNKEL (reference sequence). V lost 1 base and J lost 7, with 7 bases in between. The CDR3 sequence is 12 residues long.

This clonotype came up many times. The chain uses TRBV5-1 and TRBJ1-1; a possible D gene is TRBD1 (5 bases). Trimming left V 7 bases short and J 0 bases short, with 13 bases between. The CDR3 totals 14 residues. CDR1 is SGHRS, CDR2 YFSETQ, per germline. Written as DNA, the CDR3 is TGCGCCAGCGGAACCGGGACGGTGAACACTGAAGCTTTCTTT. Protein: CASGTGTVNTEAFF.

The table lists this clonotype with a few counts. This chain uses TRBV10-3 with TRBJ2-3; 8 positions match TRBD2. This CDR3 is built from 15 residues. Germline CDR1 and CDR2: ENHRY and SYGVKD. With V trimmed by 1 base and J by 1 base, 1 base remained unmatched. The CDR3, as DNA: TGTGCCATCAGTGAGTGGCGGGGGGGCACAGATACGCAGTATTTT. This codes for CAISEWRGGTDTQYF.

This clonotype came up a few times. This chain links TRBV6-6 with TRBJ1-3; 11 bases match TRBD1. The CDR3 has 17 amino acids. Germline CDR1 is MNHNY and CDR2 is SVGAGI (reference sequence). J gave up 3 bases and V 6 bases, and 10 bases lay outside the gene matches. The CDR3 nucleotides are TGTGCCAGCAGCACCGGACAGGGGGCTTTCGGTGGAAACACCATATATTTT. Its translation: CASSTGQGAFGGNTIYF.

This clonotype was seen many times. This chain links TRBV19 with TRBJ2-7; 7 bases map to TRBD2. This CDR3 has 15 amino acids. CDR1 is LNHDA and CDR2 is SQIVND in the germline V gene (reference sequence). J was trimmed by 1 base and V by 3 bases; bases with no gene match: 6. The CDR3 bases are TGTGCCAGTAGTATTAGCGGGCCAGGATCCTACGAGCAGTACTTC. Translating gives CASSISGPGSYEQYF.

The sample holds many counts of this clonotype. The genes are TRBV4-1 and TRBJ1-6; D remains ambiguous. CDR3 length equals 15 residues. CDR1 MGHRA and CDR2 YSYEKL come from the germline V gene. V was pared by 0 bases and J by 11 bases, with 14 bases between. The chain's CDR3 is CASSQEESKRTPLHF. The CDR3 DNA sequence: TGCGCCAGCAGCCAAGAGGAGTCGAAGCGTACACCCCTCCACTTT.

This clonotype was found many times. The chain recombines TRBV7-3 with TRBJ1-2; D is perhaps TRBD1 (5 bases). This CDR3 has 15 amino acids. CDR1 is SGHTA and CDR2 is FQGTGA in the germline V gene. Trimming cost V 5 bases and J 3 bases, with 16 bases left between them. CDR3 in DNA: TGTGCCAGCAGCCAAGCGGGGGGGACTGACTATGGCTACACCTTC. Amino acid sequence: CASSQAGGTDYGYTF.

This clonotype was recorded a few times. The chain couples TRBV4-3 to TRBJ1-4; D gene unclear. The V gene lost 0 bases and the J gene lost 3 bases, with 11 bases spanning the gap. The CDR3 spans 16 residues. Per the germline V gene, CDR1 is LGHNA and CDR2 is YSLEER. The CDR3 bases are TGCGCCAGCAGCCAAGAACCCGCCGTCCCTAATGAAAAACTGTTTTTT. It specifies CASSQEPAVPNEKLFF.

This clonotype was seen many times. The CDR3 DNA is TGTGCCAGCAGCTTAGCTCCAACCTTTAGCACAGATACGCAGTATTTT. Protein product: CASSLAPTFSTDTQYF. The rearrangement links TRBV7-8 to TRBJ2-3; no definite D call. The CDR3 consists of 16 residues. The germline V gene encodes CDR1 SGHVS and CDR2 FQNEAQ. The ends were cut back, 0 bases at V and 0 bases at J, with 10 bases in the middle.

This clonotype appeared many times. DNA for the CDR3: TGTGCCAGCAGCATCGGCGGGACTAGCGAAGAGACCCAGTACTTC. It is translated as CASSIGGTSEETQYF. The rearrangement uses TRBV7-7 and TRBJ2-5, with TRBD2 matching 10 bases. The CDR3 extends over 15 amino acids. Germline V lookup: CDR1 SSHAT, CDR2 FNYEAQ (reference sequence). The junction had 6 bases not matched to a gene; V was cut back by 5 bases and J by 3 bases.

This chain connects TRBV5-5 to TRBJ1-4; the D gene is possibly TRBD1 (6 bases). Between the trimmed V and J ends, which lost 6 bases and 8 bases, there was a span of 14 bases. CDR3 size: 13 residues. The germline V gene encodes CDR1 SGHKS and CDR2 YYEKEE (reference sequence). The CDR3 DNA follows: TGTGCCAGCACTAGGGACAATGGGGAAAAACTGTTTTTT. It encodes CASTRDNGEKLFF.

This clonotype was seen at least ten times. The V gene is TRBV7-9, the J gene TRBJ2-3; 8 bases align to TRBD2. The CDR3 has 16 amino acids. CDR1 and CDR2 (germline): SEHNR, FQNEAQ (reference sequence). The J segment lost 6 bases and the V segment lost 4 bases, leaving 12 bases of the junction unmatched. CDR3 region: CASSSGTTSGGDTQYF. CDR3 coding DNA: TGTGCCAGCAGCTCCGGGACAACTAGCGGAGGGGATACGCAGTATTTT.

V gene TRBV2 combines with J gene TRBJ1-1; tentatively, D is TRBD1 (6 bases). Germline-derived CDR1 and CDR2 are SNHLY and FYNNEI. The germline V and J ends were trimmed by 6 bases and 3 bases, with 17 bases remaining between them. The CDR3 is 15 residues long. The CDR3 nucleotides are TGTGCCAGCAGCAAGAACAGGGCTGTGGACACTGAAGCTTTCTTT. This sequence encodes CASSKNRAVDTEAFF.

This chain uses TRBV7-9 with TRBJ2-1; TRBD1 is a possible D gene (6 bases). V was pared by 7 bases and J by 5 bases, with 18 bases between. This CDR3 region has 15 residues. The V gene's germline CDR1 is SEHNR and CDR2 FQNEAQ (reference sequence). The CDR3 reads CASTPLRQGNNEQFF. CDR3 in DNA: TGTGCCAGCACCCCCCTAAGGCAGGGGAACAATGAGCAGTTCTTC.

The table lists this clonotype with many counts. The V gene is TRBV6-5, the J gene TRBJ1-2; 8 bases match TRBD1. With V trimmed by 4 bases and J by 5 bases, 9 bases remained unmatched. CDR3 length: 15 amino acids. Germline CDR1 reads MNHEY; CDR2 reads SVGAGI. The chain's CDR3 is CASSLISGTGYGYTF. The CDR3 DNA reads TGTGCCAGCAGTTTGATCTCCGGGACAGGTTATGGCTACACCTTC.